The following is a TCR beta chain sequence with its context. Its specificity is unknown. The sample is drawn from a study of early T cells in non-severe SARS-CoV-2 infection. The overall study: Bulk RNA from unsorted whole blood was sequenced; chains were unpaired. General study findings and limits: Database matching using VDJdb favored anti-spike CD8 responses, with private and CD4 specificities left missing.

Individual cDNA molecules received unique molecular identifiers during library preparation. MiXCR, applied by TCRdb to the 5' RACE reads, yields one record per CDR3 protein. Of roughly 110,000 distinct CDR3 sequences listed, over 8.5% are singletons. Losses at the gene ends were 0 bases for V and 7 bases for J; bases not matched to a gene: 10. The CDR3 is 15 amino acids. From germline, CDR1 is DFQATT and CDR2 SNEGSKA (reference sequence). The chain uses TRBV20-1 and TRBJ2-7; 9 nucleotides align to TRBD2. Sequenced material: whole blood. The origin of this receptor is an adult who was a healthcare worker with PCR-confirmed SARS-CoV-2 infection or an uninfected control (not recorded which). CDR3 loop: CSARDTGGRAREQYF. The CDR3 bases are TGCAGTGCTAGAGATACTGGCGGGAGGGCCCGTGAGCAGTACTTC.